This is a list of T cell receptor beta chains from one sample in a study of T cell responses to AZD1222 COVID-19 vaccine. Sequencing was performed with immunoSEQ multiplex PCR; in TCRdb, only in-frame clones are kept and a portion is missing. Altogether around 160,000 clones are present, 85% to 95% being singletons, with the ten largest covering 1.5% to 2%. Source: peripheral blood, taken on day 0 of AZD1222 vaccination. These receptors came from an adult in good health. CDR3s include the opening cysteine and the closing phenylalanine or tryptophan. A D gene is named only where the DNA matches it firmly. Rows may omit the clone size; those that give it use once, few, many or a size class.

d_call j_call clone_size v_call cdr3_aa cdr3_nt
TRBD2 TRBJ2-1 - TRBV29-1 CSVGLLAGVQFF TGCAGCGTCGGCTTACTAGCGGGGGTGCAGTTCTTC
- TRBJ1-4 - TRBV9 CASSGSYNEKLFF TGTGCCAGCAGCGGAAGTTATAATGAAAAACTGTTTTTT
- TRBJ2-3 - TRBV4-1 CASSLRDTDTQYF TGCGCCAGCAGCCTCAGGGACACAGATACGCAGTATTTT
TRBD2 TRBJ2-5 - TRBV13 CASSSGSGTSEETQYF TGTGCCAGCAGCTCAGGGAGTGGGACTAGCGAAGAGACCCAGTACTTC
TRBD2 TRBJ2-2 - TRBV7-9 CASSALAGVPGELFF TGTGCCAGCAGCGCACTAGCGGGAGTCCCCGGGGAGCTGTTTTTT
- TRBJ1-3 - TRBV5-1 CASSLDGSSGNTIYF TGCGCCAGCAGCTTGGATGGGAGCTCTGGAAACACCATATATTTT
- TRBJ1-5 - TRBV3-1/TRBV3-2 CASSQGLNQPQHF TGTGCCAGCAGCCAAGGACTGAATCAGCCCCAGCATTTT
- TRBJ1-2 - TRBV10-2 CASGGAGSYGYTF TGCGCCAGCGGGGGGGCGGGGAGCTATGGCTACACCTTC
TRBD1 TRBJ1-5 - TRBV6-5 CASSWDSYQPQHF TGTGCCAGCAGTTGGGACAGTTATCAGCCCCAGCATTTT
- TRBJ1-3 - TRBV7-2 CASSTGRRNTIYF TGTGCCAGCAGCACAGGACGGAGGAACACCATATATTTT
- TRBJ1-5 - TRBV7-9 CASSLGRSNQPQHF TGTGCCAGCAGCTTGGGGCGTAGCAATCAGCCCCAGCATTTT
TRBD1 TRBJ1-2 - TRBV5-4 CASSIKPGQGNYGYTF TGTGCCAGCAGCATAAAACCGGGACAGGGGAACTATGGCTACACCTTC
- TRBJ1-2 - TRBV5-1 CASSMGQNYGYTF TGCGCCAGCAGCATGGGTCAGAACTATGGCTACACCTTC
- TRBJ2-1 - TRBV7-3 CASSLSYNEQFF TGTGCCAGCAGCCTATCCTACAATGAGCAGTTCTTC
- TRBJ1-2 - TRBV7-2 CASSLSGHRQGYTF TGTGCCAGCAGCTTAAGTGGGCATCGTCAGGGCTACACCTTC
- TRBJ2-5 - TRBV3-1/TRBV3-2 CASSQERGSRQLQETQYF TGTGCCAGCAGCCAAGAAAGAGGGAGCAGACAACTACAAGAGACCCAGTACTTC
TRBD2 TRBJ2-3 - TRBV9 CASSVGVAGAGTDTQYF TGTGCCAGCAGCGTAGGAGTGGCGGGAGCAGGCACAGATACGCAGTATTTT
- TRBJ1-1 - TRBV5-4 CASSLDRDLAFF TGTGCCAGCAGCTTGGATAGGGACTTGGCTTTCTTT
TRBD1 TRBJ2-7 few TRBV15 CATSRELGTGGSEQYF TGTGCCACCAGCAGAGAGCTGGGGACAGGGGGGTCCGAGCAGTACTTC
- TRBJ1-2 - TRBV24-1 CATSDLWTHGYTF TGTGCCACCAGTGATTTATGGACTCATGGCTACACCTTC
- TRBJ2-3 - TRBV7-2 CASSLVGDPRTQYF TGTGCCAGCAGCTTAGTGGGGGACCCGAGGACGCAGTATTTT
- TRBJ1-1 - TRBV7-2 CASSPPGRGDTEAFF TGTGCCAGCAGCCCCCCTGGTAGGGGAGACACTGAAGCTTTCTTT